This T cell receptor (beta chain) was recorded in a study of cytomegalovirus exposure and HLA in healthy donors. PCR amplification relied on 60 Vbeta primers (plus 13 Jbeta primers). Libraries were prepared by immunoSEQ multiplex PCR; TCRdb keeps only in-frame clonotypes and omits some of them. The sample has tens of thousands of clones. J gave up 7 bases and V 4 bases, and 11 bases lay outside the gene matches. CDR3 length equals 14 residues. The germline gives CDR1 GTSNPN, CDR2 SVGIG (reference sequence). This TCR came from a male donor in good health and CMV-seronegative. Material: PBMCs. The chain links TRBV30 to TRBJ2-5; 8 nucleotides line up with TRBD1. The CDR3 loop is CAWNQGAKDLTQYF. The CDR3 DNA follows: TGTGCCTGGAACCAGGGGGCCAAGGATCTGACCCAGTACTTC.